What follows are 12 T cell receptor beta chains derived from one specimen sequenced in a study of blood T cell repertoires in COVID-19. Clones were sequenced by immunoSEQ multiplex PCR, and TCRdb holds only the in-frame ones, with some missing. The table has about 66,000 clones, approximately 89% seen once. Material: peripheral blood. The source is a woman between 65 and 79 years old with acute or convalescent COVID-19.

The V and J genes are TRBV30 and TRBJ1-1, with a weak D call TRBD1 (5 bases). Germline CDR1 is GTSNPN and CDR2 is SVGIG (reference sequence). Trimming took off 5 bases at V and 8 bases at J, with 15 bases between the two ends. The CDR3 is 12 residues long. The CDR3 region has the DNA TGTGCCTGGCAAGGGGCTACACGAGAAGCTTTCTTT. Translation gives CAWQGATREAFF. Filled out from reference TRBV30 and TRBJ1-1, the complete variable domain reads SQTIHQWPATLVQPVGSPLSLECTVEGTSNPNLYWYRQAAGRGLQLLFYSVGIGQISSEVPQNLSASRPQDRQFILSSKKLLLSDSGFYLCAWQGATREAFFGQGTRLTVV.

In DNA form, the CDR3 reads TGTGCCAGCAGCCTGTCGGGACAGGGTGTTATCTACAATGAGCAGTTCTTC. Translating gives CASSLSGQGVIYNEQFF. This chain links TRBV9 with TRBJ2-1; 9 nucleotides line up with TRBD1. The CDR3 sequence is 17 residues long. Germline CDR1 reads SGDLS; CDR2 reads YYNGEE. V was pared by 4 bases and J by 3 bases, with 11 bases of the junction left unmatched.

In nucleotides, the CDR3 is TGTGCCACCTTAGAGGGGACAGGGGTGGTCACTGAAGCTTTCTTT. Amino acid sequence: CATLEGTGVVTEAFF. J is TRBJ1-1 and V is TRBV7-8; 10 bases map to TRBD1. The V gene's germline CDR1 is SGHVS and CDR2 FQNEAQ. The CDR3 runs to 15 residues. J was trimmed by 4 bases and V by 10 bases; bases with no gene match: 12.

This chain uses TRBV7-3 with TRBJ2-1; 9 bases are shared with TRBD1. Per germline, CDR1 SGHTA and CDR2 FQGTGA. The junction had 5 bases not matched to a gene; V was cut back by 5 bases and J by 3 bases. The CDR3 loop spans 15 amino acids. The CDR3 sequence is CASSLDRGGYNEQFF. CDR3 nucleotide sequence: TGTGCCAGCAGCCTCGACAGGGGGGGCTACAATGAGCAGTTCTTC.

This sequence joins TRBV30 and TRBJ1-2; D might be TRBD1 (5 bases). The germline gives CDR1 GTSNPN, CDR2 SVGIG (reference sequence). This CDR3 is 16 amino acids long. The V gene lost 0 bases and the J gene lost 3 bases, with 17 bases spanning the gap. CDR3 nucleotides: TGTGCCTGGAGTGTACTGGGGGGGTCGAGGGACTATGGCTACACCTTC. It codes for CAWSVLGGSRDYGYTF.

The rearrangement joins TRBV7-9 to TRBJ1-2, with a tentative D call TRBD1 (5 bases). Trimming took off 8 bases at V and 5 bases at J, with 9 bases between the two ends. The germline V gene encodes CDR1 SEHNR and CDR2 FQNEAQ (reference sequence). The CDR3 has 11 residues. For the CDR3, the DNA is TGTGCCAGCGGGGCAGGGTATGGCTACACCTTC. It translates to CASGAGYGYTF.

The chain couples TRBV24-1 to TRBJ1-1; TRBD1 matches at 7 bases. There are 16 residues in the CDR3. Per the germline V gene, CDR1 is KGHDR and CDR2 is SFDVKD. V was pared by 8 bases and J by 5 bases, with 16 bases of the junction left unmatched. The CDR3 DNA is TGTGCCACCACGTCTAGGGGGCGTTTGGAGCTGACTGAAGCTTTCTTT. This encodes CATTSRGRLELTEAFF.

This rearrangement joins TRBV24-1 to TRBJ2-3; 9 bases are shared with TRBD1. The V and J ends lost 4 bases and 1 base, in that order; junction bases with no gene match: 2. The germline gives CDR1 KGHDR, CDR2 SFDVKD. This CDR3 has 15 residues. This CDR3 is CATSDRDRGTDTQYF. The CDR3 bases are TGTGCCACCAGTGACCGGGACAGGGGCACAGATACGCAGTATTTT.

The chain recombines TRBV27 with TRBJ2-1; 9 bases fit TRBD2. There are 15 residues in the CDR3. The junction had 7 bases not matched to a gene; V was cut back by 6 bases and J by 4 bases. CDR1 and CDR2 from the germline V gene are MNHEY and SMNVEV (reference sequence). The CDR3: CASSSSGRSYNEQFF. CDR3 in DNA: TGTGCCAGCAGCTCGAGCGGGAGGTCTTACAATGAGCAGTTCTTC.

The V gene is TRBV12-5, the J gene TRBJ1-1; perhaps TRBD1 as D (6 bases). The CDR3 length is 15 residues. Trimming took 3 bases from V and 1 from J, leaving 12 bases between them. Germline assignment: CDR1 LGHNT and CDR2 FRNRAP. The CDR3 region has the DNA TGTGCTAGTGGTTTAAACACAGGGCAGAACACTGAAGCTTTCTTT. This translates into CASGLNTGQNTEAFF.

The chain links TRBV2 to TRBJ2-7; 9 nucleotides line up with TRBD2. Germline V gene data show CDR1 as SNHLY and CDR2 as FYNNEI. The V and J ends lost 1 base and 4 bases, in that order; junction bases with no gene match: 5. The CDR3 runs 15 residues. The CDR3 bases are TGTGCCAGCAGTGAAGGGACTAGCGTTTTTTACGAGCAGTACTTC. This gives the protein CASSEGTSVFYEQYF.

The rearrangement links TRBV10-3 to TRBJ1-1; no reliable D call. This CDR3 is built from 13 residues. Germline CDR1 is ENHRY and CDR2 is SYGVKD. The V gene lost 8 bases and the J gene lost 5 bases, with 15 bases spanning the gap. The CDR3 loop is CAILEAVTTEAFF. In nucleotides, the CDR3 is TGTGCCATCCTTGAGGCAGTTACGACTGAAGCTTTCTTT.